Detailed here is one T cell receptor (beta chain). Libraries were prepared by immunoSEQ multiplex PCR; TCRdb keeps only in-frame clonotypes and omits some of them. In the table there are roughly 60,000 clones, 65% to 90% of which are singletons. The data originate from a study of T cell responses to AZD1222 COVID-19 vaccine. Trimming removed 0 bases from V and 3 bases from J, with 17 bases in between. This CDR3 spans 17 amino acids. CDR1 and CDR2 (germline): LGHNA, YSLEER. The sample in question was peripheral blood, obtained on day 0 of AZD1222 vaccination. The chain has TRBV4-3 and TRBJ1-2; D gene ambiguous. This receptor was obtained from an adult in good health. CDR3 in amino acids: CASSQDISHPGDYGYTF. CDR3 nucleotide sequence: TGCGCCAGCAGCCAAGATATATCCCACCCCGGGGACTATGGCTACACCTTC.